This T cell receptor (beta chain) was identified during a study of OX40 agonist ivuxolimab in advanced cancers. CDR3 size: 12 residues. CDR1 MRHNA and CDR2 SNTAGT come from the germline V gene. V was cut by 0 bases and J by 6 bases, with 5 bases left in between. Profiling relied on immunoSEQ multiplex PCR, and the TCRdb table lists in-frame clones only, not all of them. The profile shows under 85,000 clones, about 85% of them singletons. The TCR was taken from an adult with an advanced solid tumor such as melanoma, head and neck, liver or kidney cancer. The rearrangement uses TRBV6-4 and TRBJ1-2; no firm D call. The specimen comprised CD4+ or CD8+ T cells sorted from blood, sampled in a trial of the OX40 agonist ivuxolimab. CDR3 amino acids: CASSDSWDGYTF. DNA for the CDR3: TGTGCCAGCAGTGACTCTTGGGATGGCTACACCTTC.